The rows below give T cell receptor beta chains drawn from one sample of a study of blood T cell repertoires in COVID-19. The method was immunoSEQ multiplex PCR; TCRdb's version includes in-frame clones alone and lacks a portion of them. The table has roughly 290,000 clones, 75% to 90% seen once. What was sequenced was peripheral blood. The receptors here all came from a woman in her fifties or sixties with acute or convalescent COVID-19. The CDR3 runs from the conserved cysteine through the conserved F or W. Each record gives: D gene, J gene, clone size, V gene, CDR3 DNA, CDR3 protein. The D gene is left open where the match is weak. A clone size is listed for some rows: how often the clone was seen (once, few, many), or a class if it is expanded.

d_gene: -
j_gene: TRBJ1-5
abundance: -
v_gene: TRBV7-2
CDR3nt: TGTGCCAGCACCCTGGGGGGGGCTCAGCCCCAGCATTTT
CDR3aa: CASTLGGAQPQHF

d_gene: TRBD1
j_gene: TRBJ2-7
abundance: -
v_gene: TRBV7-2
CDR3nt: TGTGCCAGCAGCTTATCCGGGACAGGGGGCGACGAGCAGTACTTC
CDR3aa: CASSLSGTGGDEQYF

d_gene: TRBD2
j_gene: TRBJ2-7
abundance: -
v_gene: TRBV28
CDR3nt: TGTGCCAGCAGTCCCGGGACTAGCGGGAGGCGAGAGCAGTACTTC
CDR3aa: CASSPGTSGRREQYF

d_gene: TRBD1
j_gene: TRBJ1-1
abundance: -
v_gene: TRBV10-3
CDR3nt: TGTGCCATCAGGGGGACAGGGGCCCTCTCTGAAGCTTTCTTT
CDR3aa: CAIRGTGALSEAFF

d_gene: -
j_gene: TRBJ2-6
abundance: -
v_gene: TRBV21-1
CDR3nt: TGTGCCAGCAGCAAAGCGGACTGTCCAGGCAAGGCCAACGTCCTGACTTTC
CDR3aa: CASSKADCPGKANVLTF

d_gene: -
j_gene: TRBJ1-4
abundance: once
v_gene: TRBV6-5
CDR3nt: TGTGCCAGCAGCGCCGGGTTTAATTATGAAAAACTGTTTTTT
CDR3aa: CASSAGFNYEKLFF

d_gene: TRBD1
j_gene: TRBJ1-2
abundance: -
v_gene: TRBV19
CDR3nt: TGTGCCAGTTGGGACAGTCCTAACTATGGCTACACCTTC
CDR3aa: CASWDSPNYGYTF

d_gene: TRBD1
j_gene: TRBJ1-5
abundance: -
v_gene: TRBV11-2
CDR3nt: TGTGCCAGCAGCTCAGGGACAGTTGGGGGAAATCAGCCCCAGCATTTT
CDR3aa: CASSSGTVGGNQPQHF

d_gene: -
j_gene: TRBJ1-3
abundance: -
v_gene: TRBV18
CDR3nt: TGTGCCAGCTCTCCCATTACCCTCAGTTCTGGAAACACCATATATTTT
CDR3aa: CASSPITLSSGNTIYF

d_gene: TRBD1
j_gene: TRBJ1-5
abundance: once
v_gene: TRBV7-9
CDR3nt: TGTGCCAGCAGCGGGGACAGCCGAAATCAGCCCCAGCATTTT
CDR3aa: CASSGDSRNQPQHF

d_gene: TRBD2
j_gene: TRBJ2-3
abundance: -
v_gene: TRBV5-1
CDR3nt: TGCGCCAGCAGCTTGTCGACTAGCACAAATACGCAGTATTTT
CDR3aa: CASSLSTSTNTQYF

d_gene: -
j_gene: TRBJ1-2
abundance: -
v_gene: TRBV10-3
CDR3nt: TGTGCCATCAGTGAGGCCAGGGGAGCTAACTATGGCTACACCTTC
CDR3aa: CAISEARGANYGYTF

d_gene: TRBD2
j_gene: TRBJ2-1
abundance: -
v_gene: TRBV7-6
CDR3nt: TGTGCCAGCAGCTTAGTTAGAACTAGCGGGGGAGGGAGCTCCTACAATGAGCAGTTCTTC
CDR3aa: CASSLVRTSGGGSSYNEQFF

d_gene: -
j_gene: TRBJ1-4
abundance: -
v_gene: TRBV28
CDR3nt: TGTGCCTCCAGGGTCCCTGCAACTAATGAAAAACTGTTTTTT
CDR3aa: CASRVPATNEKLFF

d_gene: -
j_gene: TRBJ1-2
abundance: -
v_gene: TRBV7-2
CDR3nt: TGTGCCAGCAGCCCTCAGGGGACTAACTATGGCTACACCTTC
CDR3aa: CASSPQGTNYGYTF

d_gene: -
j_gene: TRBJ2-5
abundance: -
v_gene: TRBV6-2/TRBV6-3
CDR3nt: TGTGCCAGCAGTTACTCCTCGACTAGTCGGGAGACCCAGTACTTC
CDR3aa: CASSYSSTSRETQYF

d_gene: -
j_gene: TRBJ1-6
abundance: -
v_gene: TRBV7-3
CDR3nt: TGTGCCAGCAGCTTCCAGGGCGGCTCGAGGAATTCACCCCTCCACTTT
CDR3aa: CASSFQGGSRNSPLHF

d_gene: -
j_gene: TRBJ2-2
abundance: -
v_gene: TRBV6-6
CDR3nt: TGTGCCAGCAGTCGACAGGAGAACACCGGGGAGCTGTTTTTT
CDR3aa: CASSRQENTGELFF

d_gene: TRBD2
j_gene: TRBJ2-7
abundance: -
v_gene: TRBV13
CDR3nt: TGTGCCAGCAGCTTAGAACTAGCGGACGCCTACGAGCAGTACTTC
CDR3aa: CASSLELADAYEQYF

d_gene: -
j_gene: TRBJ2-2
abundance: -
v_gene: TRBV5-6
CDR3nt: TGTGCCAGCAGCTTGGCTGGGATGGGGGCCACCGGGGAGCTGTTTTTT
CDR3aa: CASSLAGMGATGELFF

d_gene: TRBD2
j_gene: TRBJ2-3
abundance: -
v_gene: TRBV9
CDR3nt: TGTGCCAGCAGCCCCGGGACTAGCGCAGATACGCAGTATTTT
CDR3aa: CASSPGTSADTQYF

d_gene: -
j_gene: TRBJ2-5
abundance: -
v_gene: TRBV18
CDR3nt: TGTGCCAGCTCACCAACAGGGGAGACCCAGTACTTC
CDR3aa: CASSPTGETQYF

d_gene: -
j_gene: TRBJ1-5
abundance: -
v_gene: TRBV7-2
CDR3nt: TGTGCCAGCAGCCCAAGTCAGGGGTTTCAGCCCCAGCATTTT
CDR3aa: CASSPSQGFQPQHF

d_gene: TRBD2
j_gene: TRBJ2-7
abundance: -
v_gene: TRBV12-3/TRBV12-4
CDR3nt: TGTGCCAGCACGCGGCGCGGGGGCTACGAGCAGTACTTC
CDR3aa: CASTRRGGYEQYF